At least ten counts were recorded for the clone carrying this T cell receptor (beta chain). Antigen: not known. As part of library construction, unique molecular identifiers were attached to individual cDNA molecules. TCRdb re-analysed the 5' RACE reads in MiXCR, keeping a single row per CDR3 protein. Of roughly 61,000 distinct CDR3 sequences listed, approximately 13% are singletons. This sample is part of a study of early T cells in non-severe SARS-CoV-2 infection. Across the whole study: Unsorted whole blood bulk RNA was sequenced, with unpaired chains.

This CDR3 is built from 13 residues. After removal of 8 bases from V and 6 bases from J, the junction contained 10 bases not matched to a gene. From germline, CDR1 is SQVTM and CDR2 ANQGSEA. Study conclusions and caveats: VDJdb-based matching was biased toward anti-spike CD8 responses and missed private and CD4 specificities.

V is TRBV29-1 and J is TRBJ2-1, with 7 bases aligning to TRBD2. Sequences were derived from whole blood, sampled at baseline. The TCR was taken from an adult who was a healthcare worker with PCR-confirmed SARS-CoV-2 infection or an uninfected control (not recorded which). This CDR3 is CSSERGSGNEQFF. DNA of the CDR3: TGCAGCTCTGAGCGCGGGAGTGGCAATGAGCAGTTCTTC.